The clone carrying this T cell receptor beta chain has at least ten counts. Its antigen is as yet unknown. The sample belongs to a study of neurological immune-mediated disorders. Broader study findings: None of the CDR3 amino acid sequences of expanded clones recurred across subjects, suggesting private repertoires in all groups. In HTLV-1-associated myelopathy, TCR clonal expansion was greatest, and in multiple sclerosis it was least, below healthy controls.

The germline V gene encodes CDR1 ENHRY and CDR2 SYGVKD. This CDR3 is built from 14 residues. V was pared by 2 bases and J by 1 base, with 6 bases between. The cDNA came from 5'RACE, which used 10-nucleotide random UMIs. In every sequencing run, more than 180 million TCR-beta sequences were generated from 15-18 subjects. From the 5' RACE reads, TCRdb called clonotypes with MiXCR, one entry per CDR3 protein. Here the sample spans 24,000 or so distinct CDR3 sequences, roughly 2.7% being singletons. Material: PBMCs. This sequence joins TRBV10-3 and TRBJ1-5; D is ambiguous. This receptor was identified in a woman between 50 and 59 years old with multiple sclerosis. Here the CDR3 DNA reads TGTGCCATCAGTGAGAACGGCAGCAATCAGCCCCAGCATTTT. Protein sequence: CAISENGSNQPQHF.